This T cell receptor beta chain was sequenced during a study of human T cells and chemical hapten exposure. Total RNA extraction was carried out from unfractionated whole blood. The library gave individual cDNA molecules unique molecular identifiers. Original data processing: With a range of roughly 20,000 to 750,000, the median per sample was 95,638 TCRs. One entry per CDR3 protein, called by TCRdb with MiXCR from the 5' RACE reads. The V and J calls, along with clone size, are taken from TCRdb and not from the paper's own processing. The table shows some 78,000 distinct CDR3 sequences, with roughly 8.4% occurring only once. The source is a male donor in good health.

The CDR3 DNA reads as TGTGCCATCAGTGAGTTTGTCTCGCCCTCCTCTGGAAACACCATATATTTT. Translation gives CAISEFVSPSSGNTIYF. This chain uses TRBV10-3 with TRBJ1-3; no firm D call. Germline values: CDR1 ENHRY, CDR2 SYGVKD. There are 17 residues in the CDR3. V lost 1 base and J lost 0, with 13 bases in between.